These 17 T cell receptor beta chains share one sample of origin, sequenced in a study of OX40 agonist ivuxolimab in advanced cancers. Library preparation used the immunoSEQ multiplex PCR assay. TCRdb holds this immuneACCESS table with in-frame rearrangements only. Some clones are missing; in checked studies, unresolved V genes explain under half, and the rest has no known cause. In this sample the table shows approximately 74,000 clones, around 90% of which occur a single time. Roughly 0.54% of the sample goes to the ten largest clones. The material was CD4+ or CD8+ T cells sorted from blood, obtained in a trial of the OX40 agonist ivuxolimab. Receptors originate from an adult with an advanced solid tumor such as melanoma, head and neck, liver or kidney cancer.

The chain is built from TRBV9 and TRBJ2-1, with D perhaps being TRBD1 or TRBD2 (6 bases each). Looked up from germline, CDR1 is SGDLS and CDR2 is YYNGEE. This CDR3 contains 12 residues. V was cut by 3 bases and J by 10 bases, with 11 bases left in between. CDR3 amino acids: CASSAGGEEQFF. The CDR3 DNA is TGTGCCAGCAGCGCCGGGGGCGAGGAGCAGTTCTTC.

This sequence joins TRBV11-2 and TRBJ1-1; D perhaps matches TRBD1 (5 bases). CDR3 length equals 16 residues. Trimming stripped 7 bases from V and 4 bases from J, with 22 bases between. Germline V gives CDR1 SGHAT, CDR2 FQNNGV. CDR3: CASTGRTFQGTTEAFF. The CDR3 DNA follows: TGTGCCAGCACCGGAAGAACCTTCCAGGGAACCACTGAAGCTTTCTTT.

The chain has TRBV19 and TRBJ2-7, with D perhaps matching TRBD1 or TRBD2 (5 bases each). Germline assignment: CDR1 LNHDA and CDR2 SQIVND (reference sequence). CDR3 length equals 14 residues. Between the trimmed V and J ends, which lost 0 bases and 6 bases, there was a span of 12 bases. The CDR3 here is CASSIEADTSEQYF. As DNA, the CDR3 is TGTGCCAGTAGTATAGAGGCGGACACTAGCGAGCAGTACTTC.

The chain has TRBV11-3 and TRBJ2-2, with D maybe TRBD1 (6 bases). The CDR3 consists of 16 residues. V was clipped by 0 bases and J by 5 bases, with 13 bases between them. Germline V gene sequence: CDR1 SGHNT, CDR2 YENEEA. The CDR3 DNA reads as TGTGCCAGCAGCTTAGAAGGGGGTAGACGGACCGGGGAGCTGTTTTTT. The encoded protein is CASSLEGGRRTGELFF.

This clone was observed once. V gene TRBV9 combines with J gene TRBJ2-2; D is possibly TRBD2 (6 bases). CDR3 length: 15 amino acids. Trimming took 4 bases from V and 8 from J, leaving 18 bases between them. CDR1 and CDR2 from the germline V gene are SGDLS and YYNGEE. Here the CDR3 DNA reads TGTGCCAGCAGCCCCATCCTTTCAGGGACTGGGGAGCTGTTTTTT. It encodes CASSPILSGTGELFF.

The chain links TRBV30 to TRBJ2-3, with 12 bases fitting TRBD2. This CDR3 is 15 amino acids long. V gave up 5 bases and J gave up 5 bases; unmatched junction bases: 8. Germline lookup yields CDR1 GTSNPN and CDR2 SVGIG (reference sequence). The CDR3 loop reads CAWGRKLAGGDTQYF. The CDR3 coding sequence is TGTGCCTGGGGGAGGAAACTAGCGGGAGGAGATACGCAGTATTTT.

V usage is TRBV10-3 and J usage is TRBJ2-5; 8 bases are shared with TRBD2. The V gene end was trimmed by 10 bases and the J gene end by 4 bases; junction bases not matched to a gene: 14. Germline assignment: CDR1 ENHRY and CDR2 SYGVKD. The CDR3 loop spans 15 amino acids. CDR3 residues: CATGTTGTRAETQYF. The CDR3 DNA reads as TGTGCCACCGGGACAACCGGGACTAGAGCAGAGACCCAGTACTTC.

The J gene is TRBJ2-2, the V gene TRBV7-2, with D possibly being TRBD2 (5 bases). The CDR3 runs to 16 residues. Germline V gives CDR1 SGHTA, CDR2 FQGNSA. V was pared by 3 bases and J by 0 bases, with 11 bases between. Here the CDR3 reads CASSLSGGANTGELFF. The CDR3 nucleotides are TGTGCCAGCAGCTTGAGCGGAGGCGCGAACACCGGGGAGCTGTTTTTT.

CDR3 nucleotide sequence: TGTGCCAGCAGTTTAGGACCGGAACTCTATGGCTACACCTTC. It specifies CASSLGPELYGYTF. This chain joins TRBV28 and TRBJ1-2; D remains unclear. Trimming took 2 bases from V and 4 from J, leaving 11 bases between them. Germline CDR1 and CDR2: MDHEN and SYDVKM. CDR3 size: 14 residues.

This clone turned up a few times. The chain links TRBV7-2 to TRBJ1-6, with D perhaps matching TRBD1 (5 bases). V dropped 3 bases and J dropped 0 bases, with 12 bases sitting between them. Germline CDR1 reads SGHTA; CDR2 reads FQGNSA. The CDR3 is made up of 17 amino acids. CDR3 in amino acids: CASSFKGPSSYNSPLHF. The CDR3, as DNA: TGTGCCAGCAGCTTTAAGGGACCTAGCTCCTATAATTCACCCCTCCACTTT.

In nucleotides, the CDR3 is TGTGCCAGCTCACCAACCAATACGCCGAATGGCTACACCTTC. Residues: CASSPTNTPNGYTF. The rearrangement uses TRBV18 and TRBJ1-2; D is ambiguous. The germline CDR1 and CDR2 sequences are KGHSH and LQKENI. Trimming removed 2 bases at V and 6 bases at J, with 13 bases between. The CDR3 loop spans 14 amino acids. The variable domain in full, with the rest retrieved from reference TRBV18 and TRBJ1-2, is NAGVMQNPRHLVRRRGQEARLRCSPMKGHSHVYWYRQLPEEGLKFMVYLQKENIIDESGMPKERFSAEFPKEGPSILRIQQVVRGDSAAYFCASSPTNTPNGYTFGSGTRLTVV.

The chain uses TRBV4-1 and TRBJ2-1, with 7 nucleotides matching TRBD2. This CDR3 is 12 amino acids long. CDR1 is MGHRA, CDR2 YSYEKL, per germline. V lost 0 bases to trimming and J lost 14 bases; unmatched junction nucleotides: 4. The CDR3 is CASSQEGGRKFF. CDR3 nucleotide sequence: TGCGCCAGCAGCCAAGAAGGCGGGAGAAAGTTCTTC.

The chain recombines TRBV7-8 with TRBJ2-2, with TRBD2 identical over 7 bases. The CDR3 covers 17 residues. Germline V lookup: CDR1 SGHVS, CDR2 FQNEAQ. J lost 0 bases, V lost 0 bases, and 4 bases had no gene match. This chain's CDR3 is CASSLAAGRPNTGELFF. The CDR3 DNA reads TGTGCCAGCAGCTTAGCAGCCGGGAGGCCGAACACCGGGGAGCTGTTTTTT.

The chain links TRBV9 to TRBJ2-1; TRBD2 aligns across 9 bases. After removal of 1 base from V and 10 bases from J, the junction contained 9 bases not matched to a gene. Per the germline V gene, CDR1 is SGDLS and CDR2 is YYNGEE. The CDR3 has 15 amino acids. The CDR3 bases are TGTGCCAGCAGCGTATCTAGCGGGATCCCCGAGGAGCAGTTCTTC. The encoded protein is CASSVSSGIPEEQFF. Full variable domain (remainder filled in from reference TRBV9 and TRBJ2-1): DSGVTQTPKHLITATGQRVTLRCSPRSGDLSVYWYQQSLDQGLQFLIQYYNGEERAKGNILERFSAQQFPDLHSELNLSSLELGDSALYFCASSVSSGIPEEQFFGPGTRLTVL.

The genes are TRBV6-5 and TRBJ2-5; TRBD1 is a possible D gene (6 bases). Trimming pared 1 base from V and 13 bases from J, leaving 16 bases between. Germline values: CDR1 MNHEY, CDR2 SVGAGI. The CDR3 is made up of 13 amino acids. The CDR3 loop reads CASSYYRAESWYF. The CDR3 coding sequence is TGTGCCAGCAGTTACTACAGGGCCGAGAGTTGGTACTTC.

The rearrangement joins TRBV27 to TRBJ1-1; D is unclear. Germline-derived CDR1 and CDR2 are MNHEY and SMNVEV (reference sequence). This CDR3 is 14 amino acids long. V was shortened by 2 bases and J by 1 base, with 8 bases between the two germline ends. The CDR3 DNA follows: TGTGCCAGCAGTTTAGTACCCCCGAACACTGAAGCTTTCTTT. Translated: CASSLVPPNTEAFF.

The chain combines TRBV6-1 with TRBJ2-7, with D possibly matching TRBD1 (5 bases). Germline V gene sequence: CDR1 MNHNS, CDR2 SASEGT. The CDR3 has 13 residues. V lost 3 bases and J 10 bases, leaving 16 bases between the germline ends. The CDR3: CASSESGLRFQYF. Here the CDR3 DNA reads TGTGCCAGCAGTGAGTCAGGGCTCCGTTTTCAGTACTTC.